The entry below describes one TCR beta chain. Its antigen is currently unknown. Clones were sequenced by immunoSEQ multiplex PCR, and TCRdb holds only the in-frame ones, with some missing. Altogether over 9,000 clones are present, under 90% being singletons, with the ten largest covering 45% to 60%. Blood collection times were about day -28 and days 30, 100, 180 posttransplant. This sample is part of a study of T cell clonotyping in hematopoietic cell transplantation. Germline V CDR1 and CDR2: ENHRY, SYGVKD. The V segment lost 11 bases and the J segment 3 bases; nucleotides outside the gene matches: 5. The CDR3 has 12 residues. Study-wide results and caveats: Few recipient clonotypes overlapped donors; over 95% were de novo at given depth. Higher Inverse Simpson Index values in graft donor and pretransplant recipient predicted broader posttransplant TCR diversity.

This TCR came from a male patient aged 55 to 70 who had an allogeneic stem cell transplant from an unrelated donor, so the T cells may come from the graft donor. Some clones in this sample may be carry-over from other donors' samples. Sequencing used PBMCs, obtained at the time of graft-versus-host disease after allogeneic stem cell transplant. The chain joins TRBV10-3 to TRBJ2-7; 9 bases map to TRBD2. The CDR3: CAPRRGGYEQYF. DNA of the CDR3: TGTGCCCCGAGGCGGGGGGGCTACGAGCAGTACTTC.